This T cell receptor beta chain was sequenced during a study of beta chain features in type 1 diabetes. Via the markers CD45RO/CCR7/CD25/CD127/CD95/CD27, stem cell-like memory, regulatory, central memory and naive CD4+ cells were sorted. Between the trimmed V and J ends, which lost 4 bases and 1 base, there was a span of 11 bases. There are 14 residues in the CDR3. Germline values: CDR1 SGHTA, CDR2 FQGNSA. Regarding the study as a whole: It was possible that PCR favored shorter templates, equally so in patients and controls. The naive, central memory and Treg TCRB repertoires showed an apparent similarity that was greater among patients than among healthy donors. Sequencing the cDNA could make cells with high TCR expression show up more than they should.

What was sequenced were expressed TCRB transcripts, since all of the isolated RNA had been reverse transcribed. The assay was immunoSEQ multiplex PCR, and TCRdb's table has in-frame clones only and misses some. There are roughly 60,000 clones in the sample; about 61% occur only once, and 2% to 2.5% lies in the top ten. About this clone: Its specificity is unknown.

This receptor was obtained from a woman between 18 and 30 years old in good health. The chain has TRBV7-2 and TRBJ2-7, with D unclear. The material sequenced was Tregs from blood. The CDR3 sequence is CASSSSHGSYEQYF. For the CDR3, the DNA is TGTGCCAGCAGCTCCTCACATGGTTCCTACGAGCAGTACTTC.